This TCR beta chain was observed in a study of blood T cells in healthy people across ages. Looked up from germline, CDR1 is LGHDT and CDR2 is YNNKEL (reference sequence). The junction had 8 bases not matched to a gene; V was cut back by 5 bases and J by 5 bases. This CDR3 has 15 residues. The authors ran a second PCR of about 6 to 11 cycles using a sample-barcoded 5' primer and a J-beta primer mix. MiXCR was run by TCRdb on the 5' RACE reads, yielding one entry per CDR3 protein. The data contain 700,000 to 900,000 distinct CDR3 sequences, about 48% of them seen just once; the ten biggest clones take up 41%.

The receptor's source is an elderly man in good health. The sequencing input was blood. The rearrangement uses TRBV3-1 and TRBJ2-7; TRBD1 matches 11 bases. CDR3: CASSLIWTGGNEQYF. The CDR3 DNA sequence: TGTGCCAGCAGCTTAATTTGGACAGGGGGCAACGAGCAGTACTTC.